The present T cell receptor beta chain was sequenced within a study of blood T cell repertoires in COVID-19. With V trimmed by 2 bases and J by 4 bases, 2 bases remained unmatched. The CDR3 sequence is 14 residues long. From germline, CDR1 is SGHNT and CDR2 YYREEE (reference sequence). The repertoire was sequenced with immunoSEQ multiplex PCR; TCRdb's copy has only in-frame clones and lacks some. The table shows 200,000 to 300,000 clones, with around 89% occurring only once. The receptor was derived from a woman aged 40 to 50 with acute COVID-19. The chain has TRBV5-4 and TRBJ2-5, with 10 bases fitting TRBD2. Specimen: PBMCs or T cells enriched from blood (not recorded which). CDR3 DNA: TGTGCCAGCAGCTTAGCGGGAGGGCGAGAGACCCAGTACTTC. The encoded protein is CASSLAGGRETQYF.